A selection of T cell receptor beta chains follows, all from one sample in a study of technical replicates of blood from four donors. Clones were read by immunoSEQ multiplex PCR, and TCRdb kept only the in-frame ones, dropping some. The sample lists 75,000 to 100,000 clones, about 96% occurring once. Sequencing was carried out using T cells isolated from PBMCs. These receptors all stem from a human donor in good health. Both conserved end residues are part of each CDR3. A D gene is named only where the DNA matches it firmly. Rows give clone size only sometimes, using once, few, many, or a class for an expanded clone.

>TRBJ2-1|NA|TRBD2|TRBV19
TGTGCCAGTAGGGGAGGGTACCCCACGTACAATGAGCAGTTCTTC
CASRGGYPTYNEQFF
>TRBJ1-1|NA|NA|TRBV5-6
TGTGCCAGCAGCTTGGTTCGGGACAAGAGGATGAACACTGAAGCTTTCTTT
CASSLVRDKRMNTEAFF
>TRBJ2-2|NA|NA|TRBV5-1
TGCGCCAGCAGGGGAGGCACCGGGGAGCTGTTTTTT
CASRGGTGELFF
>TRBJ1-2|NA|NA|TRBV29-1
TGCAGCGTTGCCGACTATGGCTACACCTTC
CSVADYGYTF
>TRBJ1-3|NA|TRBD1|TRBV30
TGTGCCTGGGGGGGACAGGGACGGTCTGGAAACACCATATATTTT
CAWGGQGRSGNTIYF
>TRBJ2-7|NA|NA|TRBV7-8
TGTGCCAGCAGCTTAGCCCCGAGTCCCGAGCAGTACTTC
CASSLAPSPEQYF
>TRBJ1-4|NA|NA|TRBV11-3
TGTGCCAGCAGCTTCCTAGTGAGTGAAAAACTGTTTTTT
CASSFLVSEKLFF
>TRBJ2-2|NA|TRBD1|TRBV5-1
TGCGCCAGCAGCGTCTCAAGTATTCTCAGGGGGCTCCTTACAGACAAGAACACCGGGGAGCTGTTTTTT
CASSVSSILRGLLTDKNTGELFF
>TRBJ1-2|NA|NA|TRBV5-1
TGCGCCAGCAGCGTCGACAGGCCACTTAACTATGGCTACACCTTC
CASSVDRPLNYGYTF
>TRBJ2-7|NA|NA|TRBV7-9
TGTGCCAGCAGCTTAGGTACGAGGGAGTACTTC
CASSLGTREYF
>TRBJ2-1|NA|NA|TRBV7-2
TGTGCCAGAGGGGACGGACAGGGAGGGTACAATGAGCAGTTCTTC
CARGDGQGGYNEQFF
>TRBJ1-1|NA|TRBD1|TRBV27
TGTGCCAGCAGTTTTACGGATGCGGGACAGATTGAAGCTTTCTTT
CASSFTDAGQIEAFF
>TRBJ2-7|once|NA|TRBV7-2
TGTGCCAGCAGCTTAGACAGGATTTACGAGCAGTACTTC
CASSLDRIYEQYF
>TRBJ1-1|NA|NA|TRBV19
TGTGCCAGTAGTTCGGGACATCTCCCCGAAGCTTTCTTT
CASSSGHLPEAFF
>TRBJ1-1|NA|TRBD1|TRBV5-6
TGTGCCAGCAGCACACGACAGGGTGAAGCTTTCTTT
CASSTRQGEAFF
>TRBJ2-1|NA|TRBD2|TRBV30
TGTGCCTGGAGTGTACTTGGGGGGGGGAATGAGCAGTTCTTC
CAWSVLGGGNEQFF
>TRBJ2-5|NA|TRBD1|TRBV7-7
TGTGCCAGCAGCCCAAAGGACAGGGCGTCGTTGGGAGAGACCCAGTACTTC
CASSPKDRASLGETQYF
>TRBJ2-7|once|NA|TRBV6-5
TGTGCCAGCAGTCAACAATCGGACTACTACGAGCAGTACTTC
CASSQQSDYYEQYF
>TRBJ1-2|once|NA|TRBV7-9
TGTGCCAGCAGCTTAGCAGGACAGCGGTATGGCTACACCTTC
CASSLAGQRYGYTF
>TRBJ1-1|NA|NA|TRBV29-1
TGCAGCGCCGCAGAGGGAGGGCGGTACACTGAAGCTTTCTTT
CSAAEGGRYTEAFF
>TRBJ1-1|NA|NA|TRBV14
TGTGCCAGCAGCCAAGTTCAGGGGCTACTTTGGGAAGCTTTCTTT
CASSQVQGLLWEAFF
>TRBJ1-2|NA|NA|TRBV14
TGTGCCAGCAGCCAATGGGGGGATGGCTATGGCTACACCTTC
CASSQWGDGYGYTF
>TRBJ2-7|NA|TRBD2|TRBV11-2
TGTGCCAGCAGCGTTAGCGGGACCTGGTCTTACGAGCAGTACTTC
CASSVSGTWSYEQYF
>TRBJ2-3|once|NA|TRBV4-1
TGCGCCAGCAGCCATTCTGCCCCTAGCGTCCGTGGCACAGATACGCAGTATTTT
CASSHSAPSVRGTDTQYF
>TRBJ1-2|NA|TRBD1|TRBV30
TGTGCCTGGAGAGGGTTGGGCAGGGGGCGCGTTGGACACTATGGCTACACCTTC
CAWRGLGRGRVGHYGYTF
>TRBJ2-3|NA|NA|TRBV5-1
TGCGCCAGCGCCCGGCGAGGGACAGATACGCAGTATTTT
CASARRGTDTQYF